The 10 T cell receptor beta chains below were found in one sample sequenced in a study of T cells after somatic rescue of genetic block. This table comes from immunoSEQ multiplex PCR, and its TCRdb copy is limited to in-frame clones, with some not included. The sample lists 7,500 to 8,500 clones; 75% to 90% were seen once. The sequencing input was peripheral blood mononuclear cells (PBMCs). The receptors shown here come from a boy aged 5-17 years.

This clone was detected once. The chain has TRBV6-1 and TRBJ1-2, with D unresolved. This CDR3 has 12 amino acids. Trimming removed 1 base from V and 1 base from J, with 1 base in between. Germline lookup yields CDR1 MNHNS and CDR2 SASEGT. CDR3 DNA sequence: TGTGCCAGCAGTGAAGTTAACTATGGCTACACCTTC. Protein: CASSEVNYGYTF.

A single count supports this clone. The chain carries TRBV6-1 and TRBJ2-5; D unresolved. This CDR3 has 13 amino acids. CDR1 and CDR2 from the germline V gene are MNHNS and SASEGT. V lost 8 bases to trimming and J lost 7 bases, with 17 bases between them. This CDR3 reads CASSGVKVGTQYF. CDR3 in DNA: TGTGCCAGCTCAGGCGTGAAGGTTGGGACCCAGTACTTC.

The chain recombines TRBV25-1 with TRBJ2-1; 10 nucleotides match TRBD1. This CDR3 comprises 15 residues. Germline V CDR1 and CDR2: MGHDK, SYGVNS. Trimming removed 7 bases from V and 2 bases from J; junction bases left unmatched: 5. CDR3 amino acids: CASNRQGAAYNEQFF. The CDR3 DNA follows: TGTGCCAGCAACCGACAGGGGGCAGCCTACAATGAGCAGTTCTTC.

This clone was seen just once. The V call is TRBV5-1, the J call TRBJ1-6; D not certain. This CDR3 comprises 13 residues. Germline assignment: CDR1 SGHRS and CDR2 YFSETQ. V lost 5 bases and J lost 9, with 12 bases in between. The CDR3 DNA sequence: TGCGCCAGCAGTATGTCAGCTAGTTCACCCCTCCACTTT. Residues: CASSMSASSPLHF.

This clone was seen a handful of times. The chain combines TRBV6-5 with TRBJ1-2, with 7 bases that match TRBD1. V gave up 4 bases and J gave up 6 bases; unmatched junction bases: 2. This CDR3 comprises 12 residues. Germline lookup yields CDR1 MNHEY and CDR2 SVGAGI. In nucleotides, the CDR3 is TGTGCCAGCAGTTCGCAGGGGGATGGCTACACCTTC. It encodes CASSSQGDGYTF.

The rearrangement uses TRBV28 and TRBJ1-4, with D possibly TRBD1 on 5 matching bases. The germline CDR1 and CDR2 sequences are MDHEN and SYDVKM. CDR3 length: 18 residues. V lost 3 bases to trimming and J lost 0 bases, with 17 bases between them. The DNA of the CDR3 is TGTGCCAGCAGTTTCGAGTCGTGGGGCAAGTCAACTAATGAAAAACTGTTTTTT. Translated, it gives CASSFESWGKSTNEKLFF.

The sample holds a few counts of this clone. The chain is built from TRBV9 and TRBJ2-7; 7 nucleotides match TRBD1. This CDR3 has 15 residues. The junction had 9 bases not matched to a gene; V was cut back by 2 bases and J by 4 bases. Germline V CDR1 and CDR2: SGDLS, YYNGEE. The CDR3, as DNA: TGTGCCAGCAGCGTGGGACCGGGACAGCCTTACGAGCAGTACTTC. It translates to CASSVGPGQPYEQYF.

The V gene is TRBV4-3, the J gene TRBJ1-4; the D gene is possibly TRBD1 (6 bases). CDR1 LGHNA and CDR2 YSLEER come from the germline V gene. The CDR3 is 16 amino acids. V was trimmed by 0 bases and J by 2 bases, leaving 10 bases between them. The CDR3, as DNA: TGCGCCAGCAGCCAAGAAATCGGACAGACTAATGAAAAACTGTTTTTT. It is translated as CASSQEIGQTNEKLFF.

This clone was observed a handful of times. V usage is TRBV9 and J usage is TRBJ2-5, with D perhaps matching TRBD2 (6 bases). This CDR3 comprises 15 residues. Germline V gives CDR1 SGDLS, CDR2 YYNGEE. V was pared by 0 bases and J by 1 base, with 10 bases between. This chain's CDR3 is CASSVGTSPQETQYF. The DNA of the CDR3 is TGTGCCAGCAGCGTAGGAACTAGCCCCCAAGAGACCCAGTACTTC.

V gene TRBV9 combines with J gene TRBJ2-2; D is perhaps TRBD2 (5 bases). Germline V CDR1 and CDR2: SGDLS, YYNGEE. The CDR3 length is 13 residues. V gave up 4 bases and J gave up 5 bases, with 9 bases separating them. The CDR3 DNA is TGTGCCAGCAGCTTTCGAGGGACCGGGGAGCTGTTTTTT. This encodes CASSFRGTGELFF.